This is a list of T cell receptor beta chains from one sample in a study of cytomegalovirus exposure and HLA in healthy donors. The table came from immunoSEQ multiplex PCR; TCRdb's copy has only in-frame clones and leaves some out. This sample carries 100,000 to 120,000 clones, around 70% of them seen once, and the ten largest clones take around 3.5%. Sequencing was carried out using PBMCs. The receptor set was obtained from a man aged 30-40 years in good health and CMV-seronegative. CDR3s include the opening cysteine and the closing phenylalanine or tryptophan. D genes are given only for firm matches. Size values are once, few and many counts, or a class for expanded clones, and some rows have none.

V: TRBV5-6; D: NA; size: NA; J: TRBJ2-5; CDR3: CASSLPQGMAETQYF; DNA: TGTGCCAGCAGCCTACCACAGGGTATGGCAGAGACCCAGTACTTC
V: TRBV6-1; D: NA; size: NA; J: TRBJ2-5; CDR3: CASLNGNQETQYF; DNA: TGTGCCAGCTTAAACGGTAACCAAGAGACCCAGTACTTC
V: TRBV2; D: NA; size: few; J: TRBJ1-2; CDR3: CASSERQLLNYGYTF; DNA: TGTGCCAGCAGTGAACGACAGCTCCTTAACTATGGCTACACCTTC
V: TRBV7-6; D: NA; size: NA; J: TRBJ2-1; CDR3: CASSLRAYEQFF; DNA: TGTGCCAGCAGCTTGCGCGCCTATGAGCAGTTCTTC
V: TRBV5-4; D: NA; size: NA; J: TRBJ2-1; CDR3: CASSFSGSMINEQFF; DNA: TGTGCCAGCAGCTTTAGTGGGAGTATGATTAATGAGCAGTTCTTC
V: TRBV5-1; D: TRBD2; size: NA; J: TRBJ2-7; CDR3: CASKAQAGTYEQYF; DNA: TGCGCCAGCAAAGCTCAAGCGGGAACCTACGAGCAGTACTTC
V: TRBV19; D: TRBD1; size: NA; J: TRBJ2-3; CDR3: CASSMGTGGTDTQYF; DNA: TGTGCCAGTAGTATGGGGACAGGGGGAACAGATACGCAGTATTTT
V: TRBV11-3; D: NA; size: NA; J: TRBJ1-2; CDR3: CASSLGSRDGYTF; DNA: TGTGCCAGCAGCTTAGGGTCAAGAGATGGCTACACCTTC
V: TRBV7-6; D: NA; size: NA; J: TRBJ2-5; CDR3: CASSLGQLGETQYF; DNA: TGTGCCAGCAGCTTAGGACAGCTTGGGGAGACCCAGTACTTC
V: TRBV21-1; D: NA; size: NA; J: TRBJ2-1; CDR3: CASSKNRDSGYNEQFF; DNA: TGTGCCAGCAGCAAAAACCGGGACAGCGGATACAATGAGCAGTTCTTC
V: TRBV2; D: TRBD1; size: NA; J: TRBJ2-1; CDR3: CASSRPGLAITDRESRNEQFF; DNA: TGTGCCAGCAGTAGACCCGGTCTGGCCATTACCGACAGGGAATCTCGTAATGAGCAGTTCTTC
V: TRBV6-5; D: NA; size: NA; J: TRBJ1-1; CDR3: CASSARSNTEAFF; DNA: TGTGCCAGCAGCGCGCGAAGTAACACTGAAGCTTTCTTT
V: TRBV6-5; D: TRBD1; size: NA; J: TRBJ2-7; CDR3: CASSLMAQGAGEQYF; DNA: TGTGCCAGCAGTCTTATGGCACAGGGGGCAGGAGAGCAGTACTTC
V: TRBV9; D: TRBD2; size: NA; J: TRBJ2-7; CDR3: CASSVDSRTRAYEQYF; DNA: TGTGCCAGCAGCGTAGACTCCAGGACTAGGGCCTACGAGCAGTACTTC
V: TRBV14; D: NA; size: few; J: TRBJ2-7; CDR3: CASSQDGGLAREQYF; DNA: TGTGCCAGCAGCCAAGACGGAGGCTTAGCGAGAGAGCAGTACTTC
V: TRBV4-1; D: TRBD1; size: NA; J: TRBJ2-2; CDR3: CASSRGQGGTGELFF; DNA: TGCGCCAGCAGCCGGGGACAGGGGGGAACCGGGGAGCTGTTTTTT
V: TRBV29-1; D: TRBD2; size: NA; J: TRBJ2-3; CDR3: CSVGGSFTDTQYF; DNA: TGCAGCGTGGGCGGGAGTTTCACAGATACGCAGTATTTT
V: TRBV2; D: TRBD2; size: few; J: TRBJ2-7; CDR3: CASDSGRVLF; DNA: TGTGCCAGCGATAGCGGGAGGGTCCTCTTC
V: TRBV7-9; D: NA; size: NA; J: TRBJ1-3; CDR3: CASSSPTVSYLSGNTIYF; DNA: TGTGCCAGCAGCTCCCCAACAGTATCTTATCTCTCTGGAAACACCATATATTTT
V: TRBV9; D: NA; size: NA; J: TRBJ2-7; CDR3: CASSGSEFIYEQYF; DNA: TGTGCCAGCAGCGGTAGCGAGTTCATCTACGAGCAGTACTTC
V: TRBV18; D: TRBD2; size: few; J: TRBJ2-1; CDR3: CASSQRTSGDLRDEQFF; DNA: TGTGCCAGCTCACAAAGGACTAGCGGGGATTTACGCGATGAGCAGTTCTTC
V: TRBV28; D: NA; size: NA; J: TRBJ1-4; CDR3: CASRTGSLNEKLFF; DNA: TGTGCCAGCAGGACCGGGTCACTTAATGAAAAACTGTTTTTT
V: TRBV7-8; D: TRBD2; size: few; J: TRBJ2-1; CDR3: CASSLEGLAGYNEQFF; DNA: TGTGCCAGCAGCTTAGAAGGACTAGCGGGATACAATGAGCAGTTCTTC
V: TRBV11-3; D: TRBD2; size: NA; J: TRBJ2-1; CDR3: CASSPGLALYNEQFF; DNA: TGTGCCAGCAGCCCCGGACTAGCGTTATACAATGAGCAGTTCTTC
V: TRBV7-2; D: TRBD1; size: few; J: TRBJ2-1; CDR3: CASSLVPGGNEQFF; DNA: TGTGCCAGCAGCTTAGTTCCAGGGGGCAATGAGCAGTTCTTC
V: TRBV19; D: NA; size: NA; J: TRBJ2-7; CDR3: CATQDSNLGYEQYF; DNA: TGTGCCACCCAGGATTCGAATCTCGGCTACGAGCAGTACTTC
V: TRBV7-3; D: TRBD1; size: NA; J: TRBJ1-1; CDR3: CASSWDRNTEAFF; DNA: TGTGCCAGCAGCTGGGACAGAAACACTGAAGCTTTCTTT
V: TRBV6-1; D: TRBD1; size: once; J: TRBJ2-5; CDR3: CASSDRRTGQAETQYF; DNA: TGTGCCAGCAGTGACCGGCGGACAGGACAGGCGGAGACCCAGTACTTC
V: TRBV29-1; D: NA; size: few; J: TRBJ2-5; CDR3: CSVDLQGRKETQYF; DNA: TGCAGCGTTGATCTTCAGGGCAGGAAAGAGACCCAGTACTTC
V: TRBV27; D: TRBD2; size: few; J: TRBJ2-7; CDR3: CASSLTSGSYEQYF; DNA: TGTGCCAGCAGTTTAACTAGCGGGAGCTACGAGCAGTACTTC
V: TRBV18; D: NA; size: NA; J: TRBJ1-5; CDR3: CASSPPGSGGQPQHF; DNA: TGTGCCAGCTCACCACCCGGCAGCGGGGGGCAGCCCCAGCATTTT
V: TRBV2; D: NA; size: once; J: TRBJ1-2; CDR3: CASSRAGNYGYTF; DNA: TGTGCCAGCAGTAGGGCAGGGAACTATGGCTACACCTTC
V: TRBV18; D: NA; size: NA; J: TRBJ1-1; CDR3: CASSPVETEAFF; DNA: TGTGCCAGCTCACCGGTTGAGACTGAAGCTTTCTTT
V: TRBV7-9; D: NA; size: few; J: TRBJ1-1; CDR3: CASSKRDSLLERAFF; DNA: TGTGCCAGCAGCAAGAGAGACAGCCTATTAGAACGAGCTTTCTTT
V: TRBV10-3; D: TRBD1; size: few; J: TRBJ1-2; CDR3: CAITGQQAYGYTF; DNA: TGTGCCATTACGGGACAGCAAGCCTATGGCTACACCTTC
V: TRBV18; D: TRBD1; size: NA; J: TRBJ2-7; CDR3: CASSPRDRGSYEQYF; DNA: TGTGCCAGCTCACCACGGGACAGGGGTTCCTACGAGCAGTACTTC
V: TRBV7-9; D: TRBD1; size: few; J: TRBJ1-2; CDR3: CASSGGTANWGYTF; DNA: TGTGCCAGCAGCGGGGGGACAGCGAATTGGGGCTACACCTTC
V: TRBV5-6; D: NA; size: NA; J: TRBJ1-1; CDR3: CASSSRIKGHSNTEAFF; DNA: TGTGCCAGCAGCTCGAGAATTAAGGGACATTCGAACACTGAAGCTTTCTTT
V: TRBV30; D: NA; size: once; J: TRBJ1-1; CDR3: CAGYPTGTNTEAFF; DNA: TGTGCCGGGTACCCAACAGGGACGAACACTGAAGCTTTCTTT
V: TRBV6-1; D: NA; size: NA; J: TRBJ1-2; CDR3: CASSDQDGYGYTF; DNA: TGTGCCAGCAGTGACCAGGATGGGTATGGCTACACCTTC
V: TRBV20-1; D: NA; size: few; J: TRBJ1-1; CDR3: CSAYRITEAFF; DNA: TGCAGTGCCTACAGGATCACTGAAGCTTTCTTT